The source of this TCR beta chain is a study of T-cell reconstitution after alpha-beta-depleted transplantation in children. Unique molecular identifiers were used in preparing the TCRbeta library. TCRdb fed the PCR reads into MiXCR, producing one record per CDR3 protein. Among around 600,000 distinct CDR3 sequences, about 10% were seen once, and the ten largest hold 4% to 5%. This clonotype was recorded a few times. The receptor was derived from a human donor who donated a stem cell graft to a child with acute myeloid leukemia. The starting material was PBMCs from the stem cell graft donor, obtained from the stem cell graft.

This CDR3 reads CASSQGLPGAPYEQYF. In DNA, the CDR3 is TGTGCCAGCAGCCAGGGACTCCCAGGGGCACCCTACGAGCAGTACTTC. The chain recombines TRBV7-2 with TRBJ2-7; D could derive from TRBD1 or TRBD2 (6 bases each). Germline values: CDR1 SGHTA, CDR2 FQGNSA. V was trimmed by 5 bases and J by 2 bases, leaving 19 bases between them. The CDR3 is made up of 16 amino acids.